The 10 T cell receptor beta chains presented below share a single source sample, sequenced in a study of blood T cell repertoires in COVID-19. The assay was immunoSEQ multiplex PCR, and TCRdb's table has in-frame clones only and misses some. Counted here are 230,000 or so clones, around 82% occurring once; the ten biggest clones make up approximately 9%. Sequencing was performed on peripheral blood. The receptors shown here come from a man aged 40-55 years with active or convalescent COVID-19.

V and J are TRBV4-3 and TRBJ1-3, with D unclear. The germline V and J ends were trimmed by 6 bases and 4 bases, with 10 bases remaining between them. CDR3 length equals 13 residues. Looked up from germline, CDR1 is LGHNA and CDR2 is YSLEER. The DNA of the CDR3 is TGCGCCAGCAGAGGAGGGCTAGGAAACACCATATATTTT. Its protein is CASRGGLGNTIYF.

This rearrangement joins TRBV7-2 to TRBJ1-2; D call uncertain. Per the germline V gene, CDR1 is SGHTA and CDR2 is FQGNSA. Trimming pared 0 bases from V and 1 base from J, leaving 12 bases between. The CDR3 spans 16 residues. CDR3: CASSLAAADLNYGYTF. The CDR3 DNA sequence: TGTGCCAGCAGCTTAGCGGCAGCGGATCTTAACTATGGCTACACCTTC.

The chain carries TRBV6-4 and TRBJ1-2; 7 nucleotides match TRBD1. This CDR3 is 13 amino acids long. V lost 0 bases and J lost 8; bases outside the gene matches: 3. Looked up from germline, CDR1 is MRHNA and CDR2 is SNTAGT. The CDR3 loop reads CASSDSTGDGYTF. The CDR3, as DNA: TGTGCCAGCAGTGACTCTACAGGGGACGGCTACACCTTC.

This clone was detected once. Here the CDR3 reads CATSDRRHLSYNEQFF. CDR3 nucleotides: TGTGCCACCAGTGATCGTCGACACCTTTCCTACAATGAGCAGTTCTTC. The chain is built from TRBV24-1 and TRBJ2-1; D is unclear. Germline V gene lookup returns CDR1 KGHDR and CDR2 SFDVKD. The CDR3 loop spans 16 amino acids. The V gene lost 3 bases and the J gene lost 1 base, with 12 bases spanning the gap.

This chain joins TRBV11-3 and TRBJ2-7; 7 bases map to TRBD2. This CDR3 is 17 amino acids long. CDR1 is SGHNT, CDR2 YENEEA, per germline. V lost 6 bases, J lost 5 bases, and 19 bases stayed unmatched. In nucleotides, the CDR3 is TGTGCCAGCAGTGGTGGCGGGCGCGCGGGAGATCTCGACGAGCAGTACTTC. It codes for CASSGGGRAGDLDEQYF.

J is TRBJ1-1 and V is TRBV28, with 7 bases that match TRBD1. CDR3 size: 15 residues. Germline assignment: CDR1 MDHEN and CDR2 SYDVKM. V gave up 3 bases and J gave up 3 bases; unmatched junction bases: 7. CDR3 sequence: CASSFLDREDTEAFF. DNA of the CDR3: TGTGCCAGCAGTTTCCTCGACAGGGAAGACACTGAAGCTTTCTTT.

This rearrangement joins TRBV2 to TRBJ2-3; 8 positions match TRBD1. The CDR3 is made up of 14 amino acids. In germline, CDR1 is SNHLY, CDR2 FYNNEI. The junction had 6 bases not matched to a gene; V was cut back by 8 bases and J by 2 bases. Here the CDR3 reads CASFPGQVTDTQYF. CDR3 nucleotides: TGTGCCAGCTTTCCGGGACAGGTCACAGATACGCAGTATTTT.

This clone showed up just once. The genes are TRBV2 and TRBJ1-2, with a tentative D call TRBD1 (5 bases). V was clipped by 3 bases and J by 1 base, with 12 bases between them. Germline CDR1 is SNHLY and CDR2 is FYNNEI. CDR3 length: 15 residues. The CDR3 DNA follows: TGTGCCAGCAGTGAGCCCGGACATATTAACTATGGCTACACCTTC. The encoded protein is CASSEPGHINYGYTF.

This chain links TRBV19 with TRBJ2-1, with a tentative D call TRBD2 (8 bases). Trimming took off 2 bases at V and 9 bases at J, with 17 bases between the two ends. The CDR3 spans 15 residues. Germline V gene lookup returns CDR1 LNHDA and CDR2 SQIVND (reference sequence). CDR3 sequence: CASSIRGGAGGEQFF. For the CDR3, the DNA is TGTGCCAGTAGTATAAGAGGGGGCGCGGGAGGTGAGCAGTTCTTC.

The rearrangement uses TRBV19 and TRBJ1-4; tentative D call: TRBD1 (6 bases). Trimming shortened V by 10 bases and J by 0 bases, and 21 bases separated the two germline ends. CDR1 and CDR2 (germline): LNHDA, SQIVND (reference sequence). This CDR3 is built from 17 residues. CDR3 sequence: CAIQTEDSRTTNEKLFF. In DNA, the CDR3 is TGTGCCATTCAGACCGAGGACAGCCGCACAACTAATGAAAAACTGTTTTTT.